This TCR beta chain derives from a study of breast tumors, draining lymph nodes, adjacent tissues. The lymph nodes were axillary draining lymph nodes from breast cancer patients. Study-level results: The data were judged consistent with most tumor T cells coming from lymph node and expanding in tumor. Tumor repertoires ranked between lymph nodes and nontumor tissue in diversity, with V and J gene preferences. Luminal-like breast cancer showed significantly higher tumor–nontumor repertoire similarity than basal-like. The lymph node origin of tumor T cells was framed as consistent with a hypothesis, not demonstrated.

There are many counts of this clonotype. Its antigen is still unknown. CDR1 is LNHNV and CDR2 is YYDKDF in the germline V gene (reference sequence). J lost 4 bases, V lost 3 bases, and 2 bases had no gene match. The CDR3 consists of 14 residues. In TCRdb, the multiplex PCR reads were re-called with MiXCR into one record per CDR3 protein. This table holds 170,000 or so distinct CDR3 sequences, roughly a third found once. The specimen sequenced was axillary lymph node tissue. The clonotype was recovered from a female donor with breast cancer. Some clones in this sample may be carry-over from other donors' samples. The gene calls are TRBV15 and TRBJ1-2, with 10 bases identical to TRBD1. The CDR3, as DNA: TGTGCCACCAGCAGGGGACAGGGGAGCTATGGCTACACCTTC. This encodes CATSRGQGSYGYTF.